Below are 22 T cell receptor beta chains sequenced from a single sample in a study of cytomegalovirus exposure and HLA in healthy donors. Vbeta (60) and Jbeta (13) primers were used in the PCR. The repertoire was sequenced with immunoSEQ multiplex PCR; TCRdb's copy has only in-frame clones and lacks some. The sample contains about 43,000 clones, 45% to 60% of which appear only once. The sequenced sample consisted of PBMCs. The source of these receptors is a man aged 55 to 70 in good health and CMV-seronegative.

The V and J genes are TRBV27 and TRBJ2-7; D is perhaps TRBD1 (5 bases). CDR1 and CDR2 (germline): MNHEY, SMNVEV (reference sequence). V lost 2 bases and J lost 5, with 10 bases in between. This CDR3 is 13 amino acids long. The DNA for the CDR3 is TGTGCCAGCAGTTTACAGGGTGCCCACGAGCAGTACTTC. This sequence encodes CASSLQGAHEQYF.

There are a few counts of this clone. V usage is TRBV11-2 and J usage is TRBJ1-1, with 8 bases lining up with TRBD1. The CDR3 consists of 14 residues. The ends lost 1 base at V and 7 bases at J; junction bases unmatched: 5. CDR1 and CDR2 (germline): SGHAT, FQNNGV. CDR3 residues: CASSLGAGGLEAFF. For the CDR3, the DNA is TGTGCCAGCAGCTTAGGAGCAGGGGGCCTTGAAGCTTTCTTT.

This clone was observed a few times. The chain carries TRBV5-1 and TRBJ1-1; 12 bases align to TRBD1. The CDR3 runs 18 residues. The ends lost 0 bases at V and 6 bases at J; junction bases unmatched: 12. Looked up from germline, CDR1 is SGHRS and CDR2 is YFSETQ. The CDR3 sequence is CASSLAIGTGGRIPEAFF. DNA of the CDR3: TGCGCCAGCAGCTTGGCCATTGGGACAGGGGGCCGGATCCCTGAAGCTTTCTTT.

This clone was counted a single time. The chain uses TRBV28 and TRBJ1-5; 7 nucleotides align to TRBD1. V lost 6 bases to trimming and J lost 1 base; unmatched junction nucleotides: 3. Germline V gene sequence: CDR1 MDHEN, CDR2 SYDVKM. There are 14 residues in the CDR3. CDR3: CASRTGQSNQPQHF. The CDR3 DNA follows: TGTGCCAGCAGGACGGGACAGAGCAATCAGCCCCAGCATTTT.

The rearrangement uses TRBV7-2 and TRBJ2-6; TRBD1 is a possible D gene (5 bases). The V end was cut by 5 bases, the J end by 0 bases, with 11 bases between. Germline-derived CDR1 and CDR2 are SGHTA and FQGNSA. The CDR3 runs 16 residues. The CDR3 DNA reads as TGTGCCAGCAGCCTACGACAGCACTCTGGGGCCAACGTCCTGACTTTC. Translation gives CASSLRQHSGANVLTF.

J is TRBJ2-7 and V is TRBV11-2, with TRBD2 matching over 10 bases. This CDR3 is 15 amino acids long. Germline loops: CDR1 SGHAT, CDR2 FQNNGV. V shed 4 bases, J shed 2 bases, and the junction held 5 bases outside the gene matches. CDR3 DNA sequence: TGTGCCAGCAGCTCTAGACTAGCGGGTCCCTACGAGCAGTACTTC. Amino acids: CASSSRLAGPYEQYF.

The rearrangement uses TRBV9 and TRBJ2-5, with 8 bases that match TRBD2. V was pared by 0 bases and J by 4 bases, with 11 bases of the junction left unmatched. From germline, CDR1 is SGDLS and CDR2 YYNGEE. The CDR3 is made up of 17 amino acids. In DNA, the CDR3 is TGTGCCAGCAGCGTAGCGGTAGGCGGGGGGAGCGGAGAGACCCAGTACTTC. Translation: CASSVAVGGGSGETQYF.

This clone has a handful of counts. This rearrangement joins TRBV28 to TRBJ2-1; the match to TRBD2 covers 7 bases. Per germline, CDR1 MDHEN and CDR2 SYDVKM. Trimming at V came to 11 bases and at J to 9 bases, leaving 13 bases not matched to a gene. The CDR3 contains 13 residues. CDR3 nucleotide sequence: TGTGCCTGCGGGACTATGAGTTTGGGTGAGCAGTTCTTC. This encodes CACGTMSLGEQFF.

V and J are TRBV7-9 and TRBJ2-7; 7 positions match TRBD1. Per the germline V gene, CDR1 is SEHNR and CDR2 is FQNEAQ (reference sequence). V was clipped by 3 bases and J by 4 bases; unmatched bases: 9. This CDR3 is 15 amino acids long. CDR3 sequence reads: CASSFEGATGYEQYF. DNA of the CDR3: TGTGCCAGCAGCTTCGAGGGGGCTACGGGGTACGAGCAGTACTTC.

This sequence joins TRBV2 and TRBJ2-1, with 7 bases aligning to TRBD2. The CDR3 runs to 20 residues. V lost 3 bases, J lost 4 bases, and 21 bases stayed unmatched. Germline V CDR1 and CDR2: SNHLY, FYNNEI. The DNA of the CDR3 is TGTGCCAGCAGTGATTATCCCCTGGTAGCGGGCACAAGTTCGTACAATGAGCAGTTCTTC. Its translation is CASSDYPLVAGTSSYNEQFF.

In DNA, the CDR3 is TGCAGCGTTCAGGGGGCGGACCAAGAGACCCAGTACTTC. Residues: CSVQGADQETQYF. The gene calls are TRBV29-1 and TRBJ2-5; 8 nucleotides align to TRBD1. The CDR3 totals 13 residues. Trimming cost V 5 bases and J 0 bases; bases outside gene matches: 2. CDR1 SQVTM and CDR2 ANQGSEA come from the germline V gene. Looking up the rest from reference TRBV29-1 and TRBJ2-5 gives the full variable domain: SAVISQKPSRDICQRGTSLTIQCQVDSQVTMMFWYRQQPGQSLTLIATANQGSEATYESGFVIDKFPISRPNLTFSTLTVSNMSPEDSSIYLCSVQGADQETQYFGPGTRLLVL.

V usage is TRBV6-5 and J usage is TRBJ1-2; TRBD1 matches at 9 bases. With 6 bases clipped from V and 7 bases from J, the junction kept 12 bases outside the gene matches. Germline V gene sequence: CDR1 MNHEY, CDR2 SVGAGI. CDR3 size: 15 residues. The CDR3 DNA reads TGTGCCAGCAGGGTTCCGGGACAGGGATCCTCTGGCTACACCTTC. Protein product: CASRVPGQGSSGYTF.

V gene TRBV19 combines with J gene TRBJ1-1, with D unclear. Looked up from germline, CDR1 is LNHDA and CDR2 is SQIVND (reference sequence). The CDR3 consists of 13 residues. V dropped 6 bases and J dropped 0 bases, with 8 bases sitting between them. The CDR3 reads CASSGKMNTEAFF. The CDR3 region has the DNA TGTGCCAGTAGCGGTAAAATGAACACTGAAGCTTTCTTT.

This rearrangement joins TRBV29-1 to TRBJ2-1, with D tentatively TRBD2 (5 bases). This CDR3 region has 14 residues. From germline, CDR1 is SQVTM and CDR2 ANQGSEA. The germline V and J ends were trimmed by 2 bases and 9 bases, with 17 bases remaining between them. The CDR3 reads CSVERWASGGEQFF. Here the CDR3 DNA reads TGCAGCGTTGAACGGTGGGCGTCCGGAGGTGAGCAGTTCTTC.

The V gene is TRBV25-1, the J gene TRBJ2-7; TRBD2 matches 10 bases. The germline gives CDR1 MGHDK, CDR2 SYGVNS. The CDR3 has 14 amino acids. V was pared by 3 bases and J by 7 bases, with 6 bases of the junction left unmatched. The CDR3 DNA reads as TGTGCCAGCAGTGAGAGCGGGAGGGGTGGGGAGCAGTACTTC. Translating it yields CASSESGRGGEQYF.

This clone came up a few times. The J gene is TRBJ1-2, the V gene TRBV5-4; D gene uncertain. In germline, CDR1 is SGHNT, CDR2 YYREEE (reference sequence). V was pared by 4 bases and J by 1 base, with 5 bases between. This CDR3 has 12 amino acids. Here the CDR3 reads CASSEINYGYTF. CDR3 sequence (DNA): TGTGCCAGCAGCGAGATTAACTATGGCTACACCTTC.

V is TRBV7-9 and J is TRBJ1-2; TRBD1 matches at 9 bases. Trimming cost V 4 bases and J 9 bases; bases outside gene matches: 9. The V gene's germline CDR1 is SEHNR and CDR2 FQNEAQ (reference sequence). The CDR3 runs 14 residues. The CDR3 DNA reads as TGTGCCAGCAGCTCATTGACAGGGGGTATGCGCTACACCTTC. It encodes CASSSLTGGMRYTF.

The chain carries TRBV6-1 and TRBJ1-1; possibly TRBD1 for D (5 bases). V was trimmed by 2 bases and J by 6 bases, leaving 10 bases between them. CDR1 and CDR2 from the germline V gene are MNHNS and SASEGT. The CDR3 contains 13 residues. For the CDR3, the DNA is TGTGCCAGCAGTGAACAGGGTAAGGCTGAAGCTTTCTTT. It specifies CASSEQGKAEAFF.

V gene TRBV2 combines with J gene TRBJ1-5; D is unclear. The CDR3 totals 14 residues. In germline, CDR1 is SNHLY, CDR2 FYNNEI. V was pared by 4 bases and J by 2 bases, with 9 bases between. In DNA, the CDR3 is TGTGCCAGCAGTGGATGGGAGGGCAATCAGCCCCAGCATTTT. Amino acids: CASSGWEGNQPQHF.

The rearrangement links TRBV28 to TRBJ2-6; TRBD1 aligns across 10 bases. Trimming took 5 bases from V and 1 from J; bases not matched to a gene: 8. CDR1 and CDR2 from the germline V gene are MDHEN and SYDVKM. This CDR3 has 18 amino acids. The CDR3 sequence is CASSPTWDRGSGANVLTF. In DNA, the CDR3 is TGTGCCAGCAGTCCCACCTGGGACAGGGGATCTGGGGCCAACGTCCTGACTTTC.

The rearrangement links TRBV28 to TRBJ1-1; perhaps TRBD1 as D (5 bases). The CDR3 is 14 residues long. V lost 5 bases and J 5 bases, leaving 15 bases between the germline ends. CDR1 MDHEN and CDR2 SYDVKM come from the germline V gene. The CDR3 spells CASSLLWGGTEAFF. DNA for the CDR3: TGTGCCAGCAGTCTCCTCTGGGGGGGTACTGAAGCTTTCTTT.

This chain links TRBV6-5 with TRBJ1-2; 7 nucleotides line up with TRBD1. The CDR3 consists of 14 residues. V lost 6 bases and J lost 4; bases outside the gene matches: 8. CDR1 and CDR2 (germline): MNHEY, SVGAGI. CDR3 nucleotides: TGTGCCAGCAGGCCTACAGGGGAGCGCTATGGCTACACCTTC. Translation: CASRPTGERYGYTF.